These 14 T cell receptor beta chains were sequenced from one sample in a study of CD8+CD57+ T cells in acquired aplastic anemia. It was genomic DNA that served as the template for profiling TCR beta VDJ and CDR3. From the reads, TCRdb called clonotypes with MiXCR, one entry per CDR3 protein. The table includes under 250,000 distinct CDR3 sequences, almost 35% detected once. The source material was sorted CD4+, CD8+, or CD8+CD57+ T cells (not recorded which) from PBMCs. The receptors come from a human donor in good health, serving as a control.

This clonotype was detected many times. The V and J genes are TRBV7-3 and TRBJ1-1; 9 nucleotides line up with TRBD1. Germline loops: CDR1 SGHTA, CDR2 FQGTGA. V dropped 6 bases and J dropped 1; count of bases not matched to a gene: 6. CDR3 size: 15 residues. This CDR3 is CASRPTGGQNTEAFF. CDR3 nucleotide sequence: TGTGCCAGCAGGCCCACAGGGGGCCAGAACACTGAAGCTTTCTTT.

This chain joins TRBV5-1 and TRBJ1-1; no clear D. Trimming shortened V by 0 bases and J by 1 base, and 19 bases separated the two germline ends. Germline V gene lookup returns CDR1 SGHRS and CDR2 YFSETQ. The CDR3 is made up of 18 amino acids. CDR3 DNA: TGCGCCAGCAGCTTGGCCTTGGGGTTTAATGATAGGAACACTGAAGCTTTCTTT. Translating gives CASSLALGFNDRNTEAFF.

This clonotype was counted at least ten times. The chain carries TRBV10-1 and TRBJ1-1; D is unclear. Deletions cut 2 bases from V and 8 bases from J, with 9 bases between. Germline CDR1 WNHNN, CDR2 SYGVQD (reference sequence). The CDR3 is 12 amino acids. CDR3 region: CASSEVAGEAFF. The CDR3 DNA follows: TGCGCCAGCAGTGAGGTTGCGGGGGAAGCTTTCTTT.

This chain links TRBV10-3 with TRBJ2-5, with TRBD2 matching 8 bases. The DNA matches TRBJ2-7 better at its end, which makes the J call doubtful. The germline gives CDR1 ENHRY, CDR2 SYGVKD. The CDR3 totals 14 residues. Here the CDR3 DNA reads TGTGCCATCAGTGATCCGCTAGCGGGCTACGAGCAGTACTTC. Translating it yields CAISDPLAGYEQYF.

Comment on this clonotype: Its ends do not fully match the called genes, so a read error is possible. The J gene is TRBJ2-3, the V gene TRBV11-1, with TRBD2 matching over 12 bases. CDR1 is SGHAT and CDR2 is FQDESV in the germline V gene (reference sequence). This CDR3 is 17 amino acids long. The CDR3 loop is CAGSRTSGDPVTDTQYF. The CDR3 DNA reads TGTGCCGGCAGCCGGACTAGCGGGGACCCTGTCACAGATACGCAGTATTTT.

This chain joins TRBV10-1 and TRBJ1-6; 9 bases are shared with TRBD1. CDR1 WNHNN and CDR2 SYGVQD come from the germline V gene (reference sequence). The V gene end was trimmed by 4 bases and the J gene end by 9 bases; junction bases not matched to a gene: 4. CDR3 size: 14 residues. DNA for the CDR3: TGCGCCAGCAGTGGACAGGGGGATTCTTCACCCCTCCACTTT. This encodes CASSGQGDSSPLHF.

The chain employs TRBV7-2 and TRBJ1-2, with TRBD1 matching over 9 bases. Per germline, CDR1 SGHTA and CDR2 FQGNSA. The CDR3 is 12 amino acids. The V segment lost 5 bases and the J segment 7 bases; nucleotides outside the gene matches: 2. CDR3: CASSTGGIGYTF. The DNA for the CDR3 is TGTGCCAGCAGCACAGGGGGCATTGGCTACACCTTC.

V gene TRBV29-1 combines with J gene TRBJ2-7; D remains unclear. V was pared by 3 bases and J by 3 bases, with 9 bases between. There are 12 residues in the CDR3. Germline V gene lookup returns CDR1 SQVTM and CDR2 ANQGSEA. Here the CDR3 DNA reads TGCAGCGTTGAGGTCTGGGGCTACGAGCAGTACGTC. Encoded protein: CSVEVWGYEQYV.

Worth noting for this clonotype: Just one base apart from a much larger clone, this may be a read error. This CDR3 fails to terminate in the conserved phenylalanine or tryptophan, so it likely reflects a read error. The genes are TRBV20-1 and TRBJ2-7; D could derive from TRBD1 or TRBD2 (5 bases each). Germline loops: CDR1 DFQATT, CDR2 SNEGSKA (reference sequence). The CDR3 has 15 amino acids. V lost 0 bases and J 3 bases, leaving 15 bases between the germline ends. The CDR3: CSARDRRGVHYEQYS. The CDR3 nucleotides read TGCAGTGCTAGAGATCGCAGAGGGGTACACTACGAGCAGTACTCC.

The chain carries TRBV7-2 and TRBJ2-7, with 11 nucleotides matching TRBD2. Germline CDR1 is SGHTA and CDR2 is FQGNSA. V lost 4 bases and J lost 3; bases outside the gene matches: 5. The CDR3 runs 15 residues. CDR3 region: CASSSLAGGFYEQYF. CDR3 DNA sequence: TGTGCCAGCAGCTCGCTAGCGGGAGGTTTCTACGAGCAGTACTTC.

This clonotype occurred many times. The V gene is TRBV15, the J gene TRBJ2-1; 9 positions agree with TRBD2. Germline V gives CDR1 LNHNV, CDR2 YYDKDF (reference sequence). The CDR3 totals 15 residues. The V and J ends lost 0 bases and 6 bases, in that order; junction bases with no gene match: 3. CDR3 amino acids: CATSREATSGNEQFF. The DNA for the CDR3 is TGTGCCACCAGCAGAGAGGCGACTAGCGGCAATGAGCAGTTCTTC.

This clonotype was seen repeatedly, ten times or more. The chain combines TRBV19 with TRBJ1-5; perhaps TRBD1 as D (6 bases). Germline V gene data show CDR1 as LNHDA and CDR2 as SQIVND (reference sequence). CDR3 length: 14 amino acids. Trimming took off 6 bases at V and 7 bases at J, with 16 bases between the two ends. CDR3 residues: CASRLQGVGQPQHF. The CDR3 nucleotides are TGTGCCAGTAGACTACAGGGAGTGGGCCAGCCCCAGCATTTT.

Note on this clonotype: One end of the junction fails to match germline, which may point to a read error. This rearrangement joins TRBV2 to TRBJ1-6; 10 bases are a match to TRBD1. The CDR3 totals 13 residues. CDR1 is SNHLY, CDR2 FYNNEI, per germline. The CDR3 protein is CASRDRGDSPPHF. The CDR3, as DNA: TGTGCCAGCCGGGACAGGGGCGATTCACCCCCCCACTTT. Full variable domain (remainder filled in from reference TRBV2 and TRBJ1-6): EPEVTQTPSHQVTQMGQEVILRCVPISNHLYFYWYRQILGQKVEFLVSFYNNEISEKSEIFDDQFSVERPDGSNFTLKIRSTKLEDSAMYFCASRDRGDSPPHFGNGTRLTVT.

This clonotype was seen ten or more times. The V gene is TRBV5-1, the J gene TRBJ2-3, with TRBD1 matching 7 bases. Germline CDR1 SGHRS, CDR2 YFSETQ. There are 14 residues in the CDR3. The V gene end was trimmed by 8 bases and the J gene end by 6 bases; junction bases not matched to a gene: 12. This CDR3 reads CASSRDSSGDTQYF. The CDR3 DNA reads TGCGCCAGTAGTCGGGACAGCTCCGGCGATACGCAGTATTTT.